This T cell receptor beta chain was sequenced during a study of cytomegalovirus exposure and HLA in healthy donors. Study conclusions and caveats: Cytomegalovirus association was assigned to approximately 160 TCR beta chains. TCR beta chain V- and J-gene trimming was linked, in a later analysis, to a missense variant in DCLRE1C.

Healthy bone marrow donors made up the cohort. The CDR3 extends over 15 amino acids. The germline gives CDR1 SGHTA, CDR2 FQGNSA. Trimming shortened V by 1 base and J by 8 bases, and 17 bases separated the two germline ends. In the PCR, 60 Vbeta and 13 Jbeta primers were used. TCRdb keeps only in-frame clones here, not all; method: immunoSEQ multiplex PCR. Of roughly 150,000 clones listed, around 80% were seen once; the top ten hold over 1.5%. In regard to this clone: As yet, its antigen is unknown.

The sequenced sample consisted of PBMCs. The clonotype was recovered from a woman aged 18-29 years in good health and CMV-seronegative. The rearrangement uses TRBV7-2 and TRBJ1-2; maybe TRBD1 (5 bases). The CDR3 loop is CASSLDSPRANGYTF. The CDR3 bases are TGTGCCAGCAGCTTAGATTCCCCCAGGGCCAACGGCTACACCTTC.